The 18 T cell receptor beta chains in this list originate from one sample, sequenced in a study of cytomegalovirus exposure and HLA in healthy donors (dated by TCRdb to 2016 to 2017). The protocol used for the library was the immunoSEQ multiplex PCR assay. For the multiplex PCR, a mixture combining 60 forward primers for TCR Vbeta segments and 13 reverse primers for TCR Jbeta segments was used. TCRdb took over this immuneACCESS table, retaining in-frame rearrangements with V and J assigned. Such tables are incomplete; in checked studies, under half of the missing clones stem from an unresolved V gene, and the remainder is unexplained. This sample comprises some 90,000 clones, around 81% of them detected only once. About 4.4% of the sample lies in the top ten. Material: PBMCs. The origin of the receptors is a woman in her 70s in good health and CMV-seropositive.

This chain links TRBV4-1 with TRBJ1-4; no clear D. The CDR3 length is 17 residues. Germline CDR1 and CDR2: MGHRA and YSYEKL. V lost 2 bases, J lost 5 bases, and 18 bases lay in between. CDR3 nucleotide sequence: TGCGCCAGCAGCCAACTTTACAGCCGGGGAGAGAATGAAAAACTGTTTTTT. Translation gives CASSQLYSRGENEKLFF.

J is TRBJ1-2 and V is TRBV18, with D maybe TRBD1 (6 bases). CDR3 length: 13 amino acids. Germline CDR1 reads KGHSH; CDR2 reads LQKENI. V was clipped by 6 bases and J by 8 bases, with 16 bases between them. CDR3: CASSPRQEQGYTF. The DNA of the CDR3 is TGTGCCAGCTCCCCTAGACAGGAGCAAGGCTACACCTTC. The complete variable domain, with remaining parts taken from reference TRBV18 and TRBJ1-2, reads NAGVMQNPRHLVRRRGQEARLRCSPMKGHSHVYWYRQLPEEGLKFMVYLQKENIIDESGMPKERFSAEFPKEGPSILRIQQVVRGDSAAYFCASSPRQEQGYTFGSGTRLTVV.

This sequence joins TRBV28 and TRBJ2-1; 11 bases fit TRBD2. Germline V gene lookup returns CDR1 MDHEN and CDR2 SYDVKM. The CDR3 totals 20 residues. V lost 6 bases to trimming and J lost 7 bases; unmatched junction nucleotides: 23. CDR3 in amino acids: CASSPDLRGTSGLLGNEQFF. Here the CDR3 DNA reads TGTGCCAGCAGCCCCGACCTGAGAGGGACTAGCGGACTCCTGGGGAATGAGCAGTTCTTC.

The rearrangement joins TRBV5-1 to TRBJ2-2, with a weak D call TRBD1 (5 bases). Germline assignment: CDR1 SGHRS and CDR2 YFSETQ. The germline V and J ends were trimmed by 0 bases and 2 bases, with 8 bases remaining between them. The CDR3 has 15 amino acids. The CDR3 is CASSLEGLNTGELFF. The DNA of the CDR3 is TGCGCCAGCAGCTTGGAGGGGTTAAACACCGGGGAGCTGTTTTTT.

The chain carries TRBV28 and TRBJ2-7, with 7 positions matching TRBD1. From germline, CDR1 is MDHEN and CDR2 SYDVKM. The CDR3 sequence is 12 residues long. V dropped 5 bases and J dropped 5; count of bases not matched to a gene: 3. CDR3: CASSPDRDEQYF. CDR3 DNA sequence: TGTGCCAGCAGTCCCGACAGGGACGAGCAGTACTTC.

This clone was seen more than once but under ten times. This chain joins TRBV7-9 and TRBJ1-1; maybe TRBD1 (5 bases). The CDR3 runs to 13 residues. CDR1 SEHNR and CDR2 FQNEAQ come from the germline V gene (reference sequence). V was cut by 5 bases and J by 3 bases, with 10 bases left in between. The CDR3 loop reads CASSVLTDTEAFF. DNA for the CDR3: TGTGCCAGCAGCGTCTTGACAGACACTGAAGCTTTCTTT.

V usage is TRBV7-2 and J usage is TRBJ1-2; D is undetermined. CDR3 length equals 13 residues. With 7 bases removed from V and 8 bases from J, the gap between germline ends came to 17 bases. Germline-derived CDR1 and CDR2 are SGHTA and FQGNSA. The CDR3 protein is CASTVEVTRGYTF. The CDR3 DNA reads as TGTGCCAGCACCGTGGAGGTAACGAGGGGCTACACCTTC. The full variable domain, with the rest looked up from reference TRBV7-2 and TRBJ1-2, is GAGVSQSPSNKVTEKGKDVELRCDPISGHTALYWYRQSLGQGLEFLIYFQGNSAPDKSGLPSDRFSAERTGGSVSTLTIQRTQQEDSAVYLCASTVEVTRGYTFGSGTRLTVV.

The CDR3 protein is CASSTPTGVWVNEQYF. CDR3 nucleotide sequence: TGTGCCAGCAGCACTCCGACAGGGGTATGGGTAAACGAGCAGTACTTC. The genes are TRBV11-3 and TRBJ2-7; 8 bases match TRBD1. V trimming: 5 bases; J trimming: 5 bases; junction bases outside the gene matches: 14. Germline V lookup: CDR1 SGHNT, CDR2 YENEEA. This CDR3 is built from 16 residues.

The CDR3 region is CASSLAGASSYEQYF. The CDR3, as DNA: TGTGCCAGCAGCTTAGCAGGGGCCAGCTCCTACGAGCAGTACTTC. The V gene is TRBV11-3, the J gene TRBJ2-7, with D possibly matching TRBD1 (6 bases). Germline loops: CDR1 SGHNT, CDR2 YENEEA. The CDR3 is 15 amino acids. The V gene lost 1 base and the J gene lost 0 bases, with 10 bases spanning the gap.

This clone was detected once. The chain joins TRBV25-1 to TRBJ1-4; TRBD1 matches 10 bases. CDR1 MGHDK and CDR2 SYGVNS come from the germline V gene. The CDR3 has 15 residues. V lost 1 base and J lost 8; bases outside the gene matches: 4. CDR3 sequence: CASSELGTGEEKLFF. The CDR3 nucleotides read TGTGCCAGCAGTGAATTGGGGACAGGGGAAGAAAAACTGTTTTTT.

In the case of this clone: This CDR3 is also generated by other DNA sequences in the sample. The rearrangement links TRBV7-2 to TRBJ1-5, with unresolved D. Between the trimmed V and J ends, which lost 1 base and 1 base, there was a span of 11 bases. Germline V CDR1 and CDR2: SGHTA, FQGNSA. This CDR3 is built from 16 residues. The CDR3 DNA is TGTGCCAGCAGCTTAGTCGCACTTTACAGCAATCAGCCCCAGCATTTT. It translates to CASSLVALYSNQPQHF. The variable domain in full, completed from reference TRBV7-2 and TRBJ1-5, reads GAGVSQSPSNKVTEKGKDVELRCDPISGHTALYWYRQSLGQGLEFLIYFQGNSAPDKSGLPSDRFSAERTGGSVSTLTIQRTQQEDSAVYLCASSLVALYSNQPQHFGDGTRLSIL.

This rearrangement joins TRBV15 to TRBJ1-1; perhaps TRBD1 as D (6 bases). The CDR3 runs to 13 residues. Germline V gene sequence: CDR1 LNHNV, CDR2 YYDKDF (reference sequence). V was shortened by 9 bases and J by 3 bases, with 14 bases between the two germline ends. CDR3 in DNA: TGTGCCACAGGCACAGGGTTGGACACTGAAGCTTTCTTT. Translated: CATGTGLDTEAFF. Variable domain in full (rest from reference TRBV15 and TRBJ1-1): DAMVIQNPRYQVTQFGKPVTLSCSQTLNHNVMYWYQQKSSQAPKLLFHYYDKDFNNEADTPDNFQSRRPNTSFCFLDIRSPGLGDTAMYLCATGTGLDTEAFFGQGTRLTVV.

The chain is built from TRBV27 and TRBJ2-2, with D perhaps TRBD2 (5 bases). Trimming removed 3 bases from V and 9 bases from J, with 11 bases in between. The CDR3 consists of 13 residues. In germline, CDR1 is MNHEY, CDR2 SMNVEV (reference sequence). This CDR3 is CASSLSGAWELFF. The CDR3 nucleotides read TGTGCCAGCAGTTTGAGCGGTGCCTGGGAGCTGTTTTTT.

This clone showed up just once. The chain employs TRBV19 and TRBJ2-1, with 13 nucleotides matching TRBD2. CDR3 length equals 15 residues. Trimming took 4 bases from V and 7 from J; bases not matched to a gene: 4. In germline, CDR1 is LNHDA, CDR2 SQIVND (reference sequence). CDR3 DNA sequence: TGTGCCAGTAGTAAACTAGCGGGAGGGCCTAATGAGCAGTTCTTC. Amino acids: CASSKLAGGPNEQFF.

The rearrangement uses TRBV28 and TRBJ2-1, with 8 bases matching TRBD2. The CDR3 extends over 15 amino acids. Germline trimming cut 6 bases from V and 3 bases from J; bases unmatched to any gene: 7. In germline, CDR1 is MDHEN, CDR2 SYDVKM. CDR3 DNA: TGTGCCAGCAGGCGAGCGGGGGAGGACTACAATGAGCAGTTCTTC. Encoded protein: CASRRAGEDYNEQFF.

The chain uses TRBV5-4 and TRBJ1-2; 9 bases agree with TRBD1. This CDR3 comprises 14 residues. The V and J ends lost 4 bases and 5 bases, in that order; junction bases with no gene match: 6. CDR1 is SGHNT, CDR2 YYREEE, per germline (reference sequence). The CDR3, as DNA: TGTGCCAGCAGCGAACAGGGGGCGCGATATGGCTACACCTTC. Translated, it gives CASSEQGARYGYTF.

The V gene is TRBV30, the J gene TRBJ2-1; 9 bases fit TRBD2. The CDR3 has 16 amino acids. Germline assignment: CDR1 GTSNPN and CDR2 SVGIG (reference sequence). The junction had 9 bases not matched to a gene; V was cut back by 0 bases and J by 6 bases. The CDR3 DNA is TGTGCCTGGAGTGTACGGTCGGCGGGAGGGGGCAATGAGCAGTTCTTC. Encoded protein: CAWSVRSAGGGNEQFF.

A single count supports this clone. The rearrangement uses TRBV18 and TRBJ2-7, with 8 bases identical to TRBD1. Trimming removed 4 bases from V and 3 bases from J; junction bases left unmatched: 11. The CDR3 length is 16 residues. Per the germline V gene, CDR1 is KGHSH and CDR2 is LQKENI. Written as DNA, the CDR3 is TGTGCCAGCTCACTGGGGACAGGTGGGTTAGACTACGAGCAGTACTTC. As protein: CASSLGTGGLDYEQYF.